Listed below are T cell receptor beta chains from one sample, sequenced in a study of blood T cell repertoires in COVID-19. Assay: immunoSEQ multiplex PCR; the TCRdb copy retains only in-frame clones and omits some. This repertoire shows about 210,000 clones, 81% found once; its top ten account for about 9%. Specimen: PBMCs or T cells enriched from blood (not recorded which). The receptors stem from a man aged 35 to 55 who had recovered from COVID-19. Both conserved end residues are part of each CDR3. Each record gives: clone size, J gene, D gene, V gene, CDR3 DNA, CDR3 protein. The D gene is left open where the match is weak. Size values are once, few and many counts, or a class for expanded clones, and some rows have none.

abundance: .
j_gene: TRBJ2-2
d_gene: TRBD2
v_gene: TRBV2
CDR3nt: TGTGCCAGCGAAGAGGGAGGGATCACCGGGGAGCTGTTTTTT
CDR3aa: CASEEGGITGELFF

abundance: .
j_gene: TRBJ2-3
d_gene: TRBD2
v_gene: TRBV6-5
CDR3nt: TGTGCCAGCAACGCGGGACTAGCATATCCAGATACGCAGTATTTT
CDR3aa: CASNAGLAYPDTQYF

abundance: .
j_gene: TRBJ1-2
d_gene: .
v_gene: TRBV6-5
CDR3nt: TGTGCCAGCAGTTACTCCGGGAGGGCTGGCTACACCTTC
CDR3aa: CASSYSGRAGYTF

abundance: .
j_gene: TRBJ2-2
d_gene: .
v_gene: TRBV5-1
CDR3nt: TGCGCCAGCAGCTTGGCGCAGGGGTGGGCCGGGGAGCTGTTTTTT
CDR3aa: CASSLAQGWAGELFF

abundance: .
j_gene: TRBJ2-7
d_gene: TRBD2
v_gene: TRBV7-2
CDR3nt: TGTGCCAGCAGCTTAAGGGACTATATCTACGAGCAGTACTTC
CDR3aa: CASSLRDYIYEQYF

abundance: .
j_gene: TRBJ2-1
d_gene: TRBD2
v_gene: TRBV18
CDR3nt: TGTGCCAGCTCAGCAGCGGGAGCGGCAAATGAGCAGTTCTTC
CDR3aa: CASSAAGAANEQFF

abundance: .
j_gene: TRBJ2-3
d_gene: .
v_gene: TRBV7-3
CDR3nt: TGTGCCAGCAGCCCCAATCCGGGAGATACGCAGTATTTT
CDR3aa: CASSPNPGDTQYF

abundance: .
j_gene: TRBJ2-1
d_gene: .
v_gene: TRBV5-1
CDR3nt: TGCGCCAGCAGCACCCCGAGACAGGACAATGAGCAGTTCTTC
CDR3aa: CASSTPRQDNEQFF

abundance: .
j_gene: TRBJ2-2
d_gene: .
v_gene: TRBV6-5
CDR3nt: TGTGCCAGCAGCCCCCGAGGAGCCGGGGAGCTGTTTTTT
CDR3aa: CASSPRGAGELFF

abundance: .
j_gene: TRBJ1-6
d_gene: .
v_gene: TRBV6-6
CDR3nt: TGTGCCAGCAGTTACGAGAGTAATAATTCACCCCTCCACTTT
CDR3aa: CASSYESNNSPLHF

abundance: .
j_gene: TRBJ2-7
d_gene: TRBD1
v_gene: TRBV5-4
CDR3nt: TGTGCCAGCAGCTTGTCGGTAGGGGGCCACGAGCAGTACTTC
CDR3aa: CASSLSVGGHEQYF

abundance: .
j_gene: TRBJ2-1
d_gene: TRBD2
v_gene: TRBV5-1
CDR3nt: TGCGCCAGCAGCCTAGCGGGGGCCCGTTCGGGTGAGCAGTTCTTC
CDR3aa: CASSLAGARSGEQFF

abundance: once
j_gene: TRBJ2-3
d_gene: TRBD2
v_gene: TRBV30
CDR3nt: TGTGCCTGGAGCTTACTAGCGGGGAAGGATACGCAGTATTTT
CDR3aa: CAWSLLAGKDTQYF

abundance: .
j_gene: TRBJ2-1
d_gene: .
v_gene: TRBV5-1
CDR3nt: TGCGCCAGCAGCTTCGGGACTCCTACGAACAATGAGCAGTTCTTC
CDR3aa: CASSFGTPTNNEQFF

abundance: .
j_gene: TRBJ2-4
d_gene: .
v_gene: TRBV21-1
CDR3nt: TGTGCCAGCAGCAAGGGGGGAGGGAAGGGGATTTCCAAAAACATTCAGTACTTC
CDR3aa: CASSKGGGKGISKNIQYF

abundance: .
j_gene: TRBJ1-4
d_gene: TRBD1
v_gene: TRBV10-3
CDR3nt: TGTGCCATCGGGGACAGGGATCGAGGTGAAAAACTGTTTTTT
CDR3aa: CAIGDRDRGEKLFF

abundance: .
j_gene: TRBJ2-1
d_gene: TRBD2
v_gene: TRBV4-1
CDR3nt: TGCGCCAGCAGCCAATCTTCGTACTCTAGCGGGGGTGAGCAGTTCTTC
CDR3aa: CASSQSSYSSGGEQFF

abundance: .
j_gene: TRBJ2-3
d_gene: .
v_gene: TRBV2
CDR3nt: TGTGCCAGCCTCCCGGGACTGAGCACAGATACGCAGTATTTT
CDR3aa: CASLPGLSTDTQYF

abundance: .
j_gene: TRBJ2-1
d_gene: TRBD2
v_gene: TRBV30
CDR3nt: TGTGCCTGGAGTTATACCGGGACTAGCGATGAGCAGTTCTTC
CDR3aa: CAWSYTGTSDEQFF

abundance: .
j_gene: TRBJ1-1
d_gene: .
v_gene: TRBV6-5
CDR3nt: TGTGCCAGCAGGGTGACGGGTAGGACTGAAGCTTTCTTT
CDR3aa: CASRVTGRTEAFF

abundance: once
j_gene: TRBJ1-1
d_gene: TRBD1
v_gene: TRBV4-1
CDR3nt: TGCGCCAGCAGCCACTTGACAGGGGCGAACACTGAAGCTTTCTTT
CDR3aa: CASSHLTGANTEAFF

abundance: .
j_gene: TRBJ1-2
d_gene: .
v_gene: TRBV27
CDR3nt: TGTGCCAGCAGCCATTTCTGGTCGAAGCGTCATGGCTACACCTTC
CDR3aa: CASSHFWSKRHGYTF

abundance: .
j_gene: TRBJ1-3
d_gene: .
v_gene: TRBV6-5
CDR3nt: TGTGCCAGCAGTTCGTTTCCGGACAGCACTGGAAACACCATATATTTT
CDR3aa: CASSSFPDSTGNTIYF

abundance: .
j_gene: TRBJ2-7
d_gene: .
v_gene: TRBV29-1
CDR3nt: TGCAGCGCTGGCAAACAGGGGTGGGAGGACGAGCAGTACTTC
CDR3aa: CSAGKQGWEDEQYF

abundance: .
j_gene: TRBJ1-5
d_gene: .
v_gene: TRBV7-2
CDR3nt: TGTGCCAGCAGCCTTTACGGCGGGACGGCAAGCAATCAGCCCCAGCATTTT
CDR3aa: CASSLYGGTASNQPQHF

abundance: few
j_gene: TRBJ1-3
d_gene: .
v_gene: TRBV6-1
CDR3nt: TGTGCCAGCAGTGAAGTGGTGCGGGGGGCGCGTGGAAACACCATATATTTT
CDR3aa: CASSEVVRGARGNTIYF

abundance: .
j_gene: TRBJ1-5
d_gene: .
v_gene: TRBV7-9
CDR3nt: TGTGCCAGCAGCTTAGTAGGAGACGAGCCCCAGCATTTT
CDR3aa: CASSLVGDEPQHF

abundance: .
j_gene: TRBJ2-3
d_gene: .
v_gene: TRBV5-1
CDR3nt: TGCGCCAGCAGCACTGGGCCTCACACAGATACGCAGTATTTT
CDR3aa: CASSTGPHTDTQYF

abundance: .
j_gene: TRBJ1-2
d_gene: .
v_gene: TRBV28
CDR3nt: TGTGCCAGCAGTTTCGGTGCAGGGCGAGGCTACACCTTC
CDR3aa: CASSFGAGRGYTF